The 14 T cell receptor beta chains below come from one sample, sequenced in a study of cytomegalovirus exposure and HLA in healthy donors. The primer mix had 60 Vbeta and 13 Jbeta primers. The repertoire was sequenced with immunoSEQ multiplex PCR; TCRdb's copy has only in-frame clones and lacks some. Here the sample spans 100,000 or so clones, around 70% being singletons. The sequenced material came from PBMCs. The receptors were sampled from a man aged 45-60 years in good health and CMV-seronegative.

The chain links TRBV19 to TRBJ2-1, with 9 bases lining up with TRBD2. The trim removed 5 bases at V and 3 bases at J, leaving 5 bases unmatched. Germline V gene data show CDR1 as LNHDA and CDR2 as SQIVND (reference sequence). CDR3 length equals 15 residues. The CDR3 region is CASSQTSGNYNEQFF. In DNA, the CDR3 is TGTGCCAGTAGTCAGACTAGCGGAAACTACAATGAGCAGTTCTTC. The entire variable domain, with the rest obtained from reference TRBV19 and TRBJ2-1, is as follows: DGGITQSPKYLFRKEGQNVTLSCEQNLNHDAMYWYRQDPGQGLRLIYYSQIVNDFQKGDIAEGYSVSREKKESFPLTVTSAQKNPTAFYLCASSQTSGNYNEQFFGPGTRLTVL.

The CDR3 protein is CASSHRGLSQETQYF. In DNA form, the CDR3 reads TGTGCCAGCAGCCATAGGGGACTGTCTCAAGAGACCCAGTACTTC. The V gene is TRBV5-4, the J gene TRBJ2-5, with D possibly TRBD2 on 6 matching bases. Per germline, CDR1 SGHNT and CDR2 YYREEE (reference sequence). V lost 4 bases to trimming and J lost 2 bases, with 15 bases between them. CDR3 size: 15 residues.

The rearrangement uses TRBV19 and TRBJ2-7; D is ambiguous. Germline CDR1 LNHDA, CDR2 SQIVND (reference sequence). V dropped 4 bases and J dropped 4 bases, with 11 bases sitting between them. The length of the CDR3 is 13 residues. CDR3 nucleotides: TGTGCCAGTAGTACCGTTAACTTGTACGAGCAGTACTTC. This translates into CASSTVNLYEQYF.

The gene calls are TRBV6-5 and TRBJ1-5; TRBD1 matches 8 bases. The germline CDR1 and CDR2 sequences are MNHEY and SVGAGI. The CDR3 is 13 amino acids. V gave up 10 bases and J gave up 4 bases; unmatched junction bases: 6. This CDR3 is CATRQGKNQPQHF. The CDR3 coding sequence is TGTGCCACTCGACAGGGGAAGAATCAGCCCCAGCATTTT.

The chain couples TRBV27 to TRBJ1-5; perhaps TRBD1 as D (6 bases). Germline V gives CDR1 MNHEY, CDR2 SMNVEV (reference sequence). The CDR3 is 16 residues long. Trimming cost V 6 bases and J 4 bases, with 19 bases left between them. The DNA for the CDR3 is TGTGCCAGCAGACAGTATGACAGGATCGATAATCAGCCCCAGCATTTT. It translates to CASRQYDRIDNQPQHF.

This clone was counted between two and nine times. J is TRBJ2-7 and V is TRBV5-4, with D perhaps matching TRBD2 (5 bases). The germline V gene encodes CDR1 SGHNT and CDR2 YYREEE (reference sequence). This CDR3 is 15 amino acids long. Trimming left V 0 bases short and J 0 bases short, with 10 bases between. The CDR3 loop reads CASSLGLGSSYEQYF. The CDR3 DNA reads TGTGCCAGCAGCTTGGGGCTAGGGAGCTCCTACGAGCAGTACTTC.

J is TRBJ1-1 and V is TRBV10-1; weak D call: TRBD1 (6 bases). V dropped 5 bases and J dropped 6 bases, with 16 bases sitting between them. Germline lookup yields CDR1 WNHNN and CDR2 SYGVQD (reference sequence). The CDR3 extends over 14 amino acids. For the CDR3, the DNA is TGCGCCAGCAGTCCGGGGGGCTTCGAAGCTGAAGCTTTCTTT. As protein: CASSPGGFEAEAFF.

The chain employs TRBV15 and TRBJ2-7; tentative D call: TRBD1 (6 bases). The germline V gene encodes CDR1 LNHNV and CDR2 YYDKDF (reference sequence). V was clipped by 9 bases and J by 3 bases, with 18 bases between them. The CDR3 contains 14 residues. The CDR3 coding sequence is TGTGCCACTCATCCGGGACACCTAAACTACGAGCAGTACTTC. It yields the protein CATHPGHLNYEQYF. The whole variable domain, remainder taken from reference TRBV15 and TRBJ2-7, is DAMVIQNPRYQVTQFGKPVTLSCSQTLNHNVMYWYQQKSSQAPKLLFHYYDKDFNNEADTPDNFQSRRPNTSFCFLDIRSPGLGDTAMYLCATHPGHLNYEQYFGPGTRLTVT.

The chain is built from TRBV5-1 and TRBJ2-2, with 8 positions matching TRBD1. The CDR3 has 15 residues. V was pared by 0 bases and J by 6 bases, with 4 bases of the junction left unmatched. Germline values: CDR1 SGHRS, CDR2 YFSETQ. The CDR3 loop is CASSLGQGISGELFF. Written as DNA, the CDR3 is TGCGCCAGCAGCTTGGGACAGGGGATCTCCGGGGAGCTGTTTTTT.

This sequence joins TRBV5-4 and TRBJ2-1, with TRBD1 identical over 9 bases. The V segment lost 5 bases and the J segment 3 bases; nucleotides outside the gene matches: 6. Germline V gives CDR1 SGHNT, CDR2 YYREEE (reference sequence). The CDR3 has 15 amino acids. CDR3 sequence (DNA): TGTGCCAGCAGGGGGACAGGGTCAAACTACAATGAGCAGTTCTTC. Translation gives CASRGTGSNYNEQFF.

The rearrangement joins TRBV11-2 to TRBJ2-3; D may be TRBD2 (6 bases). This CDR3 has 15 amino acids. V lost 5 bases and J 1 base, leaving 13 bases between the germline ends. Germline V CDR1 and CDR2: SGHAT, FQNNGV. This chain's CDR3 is CASSERGGGTDTQYF. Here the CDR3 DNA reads TGTGCCAGCAGCGAGAGGGGCGGGGGCACAGATACGCAGTATTTT.

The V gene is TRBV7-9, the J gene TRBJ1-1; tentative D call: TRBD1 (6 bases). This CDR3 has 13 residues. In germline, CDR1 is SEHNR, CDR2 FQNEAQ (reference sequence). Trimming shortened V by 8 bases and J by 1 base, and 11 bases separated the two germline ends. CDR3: CASERTANTEAFF. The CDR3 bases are TGTGCCAGCGAACGGACAGCGAACACTGAAGCTTTCTTT. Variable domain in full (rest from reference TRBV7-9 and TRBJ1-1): DTGVSQNPRHKITKRGQNVTFRCDPISEHNRLYWYRQTLGQGPEFLTYFQNEAQLEKSRLLSDRFSAERPKGSFSTLEIQRTEQGDSAMYLCASERTANTEAFFGQGTRLTVV.

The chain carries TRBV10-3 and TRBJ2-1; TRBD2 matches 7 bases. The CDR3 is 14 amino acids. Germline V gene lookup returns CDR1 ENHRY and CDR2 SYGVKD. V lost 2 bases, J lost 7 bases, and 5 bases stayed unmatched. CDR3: CAISEDLAVNEQFF. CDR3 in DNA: TGTGCCATCAGTGAGGACCTAGCGGTTAATGAGCAGTTCTTC.

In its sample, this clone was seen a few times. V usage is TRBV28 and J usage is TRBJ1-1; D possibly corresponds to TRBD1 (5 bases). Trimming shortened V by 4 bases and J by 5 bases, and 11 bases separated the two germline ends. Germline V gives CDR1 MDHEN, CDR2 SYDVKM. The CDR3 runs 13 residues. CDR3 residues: CASSYKGSTEAFF. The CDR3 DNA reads TGTGCCAGCAGTTACAAGGGGTCAACTGAAGCTTTCTTT.